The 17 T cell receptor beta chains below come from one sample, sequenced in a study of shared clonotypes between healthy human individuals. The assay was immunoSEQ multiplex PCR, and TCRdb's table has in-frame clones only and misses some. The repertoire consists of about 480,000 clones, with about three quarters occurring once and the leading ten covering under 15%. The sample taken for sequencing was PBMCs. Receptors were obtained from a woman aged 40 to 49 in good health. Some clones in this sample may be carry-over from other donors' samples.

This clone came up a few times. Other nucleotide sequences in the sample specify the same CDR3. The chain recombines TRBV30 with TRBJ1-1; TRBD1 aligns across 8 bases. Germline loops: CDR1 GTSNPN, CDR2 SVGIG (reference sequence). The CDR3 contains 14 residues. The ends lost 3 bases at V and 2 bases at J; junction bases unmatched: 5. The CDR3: CAWSVGQGNTEAFF. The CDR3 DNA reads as TGTGCCTGGAGCGTAGGACAGGGAAACACTGAAGCTTTCTTT. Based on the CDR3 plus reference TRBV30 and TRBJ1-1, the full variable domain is SQTIHQWPATLVQPVGSPLSLECTVEGTSNPNLYWYRQAAGRGLQLLFYSVGIGQISSEVPQNLSASRPQDRQFILSSKKLLLSDSGFYLCAWSVGQGNTEAFFGQGTRLTVV.

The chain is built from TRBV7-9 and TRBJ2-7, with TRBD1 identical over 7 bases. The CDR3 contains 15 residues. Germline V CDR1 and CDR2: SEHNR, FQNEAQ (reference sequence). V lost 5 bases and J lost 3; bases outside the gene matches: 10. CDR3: CASSDYRGKGYEQYF. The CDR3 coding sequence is TGTGCCAGCAGCGACTACAGGGGTAAGGGCTACGAGCAGTACTTC.

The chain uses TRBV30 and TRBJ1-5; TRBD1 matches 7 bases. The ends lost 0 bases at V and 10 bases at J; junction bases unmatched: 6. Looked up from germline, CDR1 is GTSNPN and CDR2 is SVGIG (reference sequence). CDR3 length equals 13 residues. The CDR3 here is CAWSVQGLQPQHF. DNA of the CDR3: TGTGCCTGGAGTGTACAGGGGCTCCAACCCCAGCATTTT. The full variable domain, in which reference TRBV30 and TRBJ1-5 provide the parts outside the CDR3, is SQTIHQWPATLVQPVGSPLSLECTVEGTSNPNLYWYRQAAGRGLQLLFYSVGIGQISSEVPQNLSASRPQDRQFILSSKKLLLSDSGFYLCAWSVQGLQPQHFGDGTRLSIL.

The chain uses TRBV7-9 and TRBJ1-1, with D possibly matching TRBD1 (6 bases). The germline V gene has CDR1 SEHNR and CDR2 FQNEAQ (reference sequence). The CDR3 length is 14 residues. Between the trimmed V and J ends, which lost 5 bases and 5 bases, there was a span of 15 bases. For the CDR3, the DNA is TGTGCCAGCAGCCCCGGGGCCCAGGGGACTGAAGCTTTCTTT. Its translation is CASSPGAQGTEAFF.

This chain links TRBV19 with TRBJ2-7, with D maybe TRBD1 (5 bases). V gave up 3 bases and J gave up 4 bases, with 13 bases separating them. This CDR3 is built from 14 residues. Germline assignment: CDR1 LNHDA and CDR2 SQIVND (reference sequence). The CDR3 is CASSIWGDGYEQYF. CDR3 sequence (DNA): TGTGCCAGTAGTATTTGGGGCGATGGGTACGAGCAGTACTTC.

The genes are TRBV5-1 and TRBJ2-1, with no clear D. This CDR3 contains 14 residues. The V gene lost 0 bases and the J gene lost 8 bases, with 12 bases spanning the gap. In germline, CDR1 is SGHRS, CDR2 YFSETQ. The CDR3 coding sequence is TGCGCCAGCAGCTTGGCTCTCCAGTCCTATGAGCAGTTCTTC. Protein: CASSLALQSYEQFF.

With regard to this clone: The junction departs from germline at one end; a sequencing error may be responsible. Here the CDR3 reads CASRLAGRDGQYF. The CDR3 nucleotides read TGTGCCAGCAGATTAGCGGGAAGAGACGGCCAGTACTTC. The rearrangement links TRBV7-2 to TRBJ2-5; 8 positions match TRBD2. CDR3 length: 13 residues. Germline loops: CDR1 SGHTA, CDR2 FQGNSA.

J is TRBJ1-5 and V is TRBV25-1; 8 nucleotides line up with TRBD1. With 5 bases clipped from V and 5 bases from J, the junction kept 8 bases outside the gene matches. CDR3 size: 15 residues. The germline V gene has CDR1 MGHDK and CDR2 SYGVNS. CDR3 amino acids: CASSSSGTGYQPQHF. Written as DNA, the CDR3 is TGTGCCAGCAGTTCATCCGGGACAGGTTATCAGCCCCAGCATTTT.

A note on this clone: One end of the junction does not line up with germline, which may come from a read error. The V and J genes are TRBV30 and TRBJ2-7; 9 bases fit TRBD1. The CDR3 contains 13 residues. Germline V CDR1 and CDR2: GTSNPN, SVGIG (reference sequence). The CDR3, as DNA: TGTACCTGGAGGGACAGGGTCTCCTACGAGCAGTACTTC. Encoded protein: CTWRDRVSYEQYF.

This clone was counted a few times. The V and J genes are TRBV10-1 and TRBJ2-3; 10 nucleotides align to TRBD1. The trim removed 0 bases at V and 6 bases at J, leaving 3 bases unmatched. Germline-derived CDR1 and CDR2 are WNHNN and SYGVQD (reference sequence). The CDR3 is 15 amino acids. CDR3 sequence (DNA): TGCGCCAGCAGTGAGTCGGGACAGGGGACGGATACGCAGTATTTT. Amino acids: CASSESGQGTDTQYF.

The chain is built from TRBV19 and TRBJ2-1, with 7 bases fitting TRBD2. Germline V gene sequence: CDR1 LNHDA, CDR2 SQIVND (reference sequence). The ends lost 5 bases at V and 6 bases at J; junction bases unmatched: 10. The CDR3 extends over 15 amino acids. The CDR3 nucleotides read TGTGCCAGTAGTTATGTCCGGGGGGTGGGCAATGAGCAGTTCTTC. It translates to CASSYVRGVGNEQFF.

CDR3 loop: CASRTTGTQETQYF. The CDR3 coding sequence is TGTGCCAGCAGAACTACCGGGACTCAAGAGACCCAGTACTTC. V gene TRBV11-2 combines with J gene TRBJ2-5; tentative D call: TRBD2 (6 bases). The CDR3 runs to 14 residues. V lost 6 bases, J lost 2 bases, and 13 bases lay in between. The V gene's germline CDR1 is SGHAT and CDR2 FQNNGV.

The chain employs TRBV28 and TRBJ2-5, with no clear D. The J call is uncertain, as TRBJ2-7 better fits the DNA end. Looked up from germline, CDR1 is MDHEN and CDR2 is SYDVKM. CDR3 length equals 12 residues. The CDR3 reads CASSLGNLEQYF. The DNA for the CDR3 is TGTGCCAGCAGTTTAGGGAATCTCGAGCAGTACTTC.

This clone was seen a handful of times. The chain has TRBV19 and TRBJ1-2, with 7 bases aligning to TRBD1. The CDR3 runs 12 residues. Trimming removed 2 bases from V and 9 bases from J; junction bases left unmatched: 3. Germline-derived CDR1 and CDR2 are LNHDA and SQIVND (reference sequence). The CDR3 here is CASSIRQGSYTF. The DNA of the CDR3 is TGTGCCAGTAGTATACGACAGGGAAGCTACACCTTC.

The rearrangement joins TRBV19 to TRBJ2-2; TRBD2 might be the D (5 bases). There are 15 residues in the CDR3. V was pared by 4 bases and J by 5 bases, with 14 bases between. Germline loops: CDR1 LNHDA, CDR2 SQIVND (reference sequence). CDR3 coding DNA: TGTGCCAGTAGTAGAGGTGGGAGTAATACCGGGGAGCTGTTTTTT. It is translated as CASSRGGSNTGELFF.

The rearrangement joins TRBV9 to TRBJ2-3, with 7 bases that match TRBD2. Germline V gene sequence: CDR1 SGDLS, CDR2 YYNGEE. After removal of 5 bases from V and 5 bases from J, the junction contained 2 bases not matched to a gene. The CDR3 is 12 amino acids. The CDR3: CASRSGGDTQYF. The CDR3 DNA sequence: TGTGCCAGCAGGTCGGGGGGAGATACGCAGTATTTT.

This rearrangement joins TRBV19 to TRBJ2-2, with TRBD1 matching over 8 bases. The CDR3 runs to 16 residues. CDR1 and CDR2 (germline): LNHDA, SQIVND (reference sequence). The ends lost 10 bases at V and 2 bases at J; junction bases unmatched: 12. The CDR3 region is CATSRGRSPNTGELFF. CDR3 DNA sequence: TGTGCCACTTCCAGGGGGCGTTCCCCTAACACCGGGGAGCTGTTTTTT. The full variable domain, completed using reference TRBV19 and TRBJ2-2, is DGGITQSPKYLFRKEGQNVTLSCEQNLNHDAMYWYRQDPGQGLRLIYYSQIVNDFQKGDIAEGYSVSREKKESFPLTVTSAQKNPTAFYLCATSRGRSPNTGELFFGEGSRLTVL.